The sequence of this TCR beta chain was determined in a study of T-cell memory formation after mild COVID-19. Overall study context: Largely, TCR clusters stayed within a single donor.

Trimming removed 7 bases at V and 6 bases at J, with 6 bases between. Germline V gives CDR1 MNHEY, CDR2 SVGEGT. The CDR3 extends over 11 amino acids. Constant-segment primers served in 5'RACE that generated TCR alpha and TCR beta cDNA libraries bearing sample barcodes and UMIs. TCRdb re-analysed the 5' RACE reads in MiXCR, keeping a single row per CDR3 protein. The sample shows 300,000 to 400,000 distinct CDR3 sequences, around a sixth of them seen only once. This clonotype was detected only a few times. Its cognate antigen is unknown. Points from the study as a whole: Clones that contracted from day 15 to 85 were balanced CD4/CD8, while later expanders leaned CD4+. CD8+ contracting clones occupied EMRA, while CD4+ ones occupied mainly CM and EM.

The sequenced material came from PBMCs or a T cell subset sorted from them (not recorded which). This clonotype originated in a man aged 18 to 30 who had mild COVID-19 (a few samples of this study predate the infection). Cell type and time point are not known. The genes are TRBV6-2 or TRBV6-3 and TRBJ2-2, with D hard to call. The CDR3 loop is CASTRSGELFF. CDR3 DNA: TGTGCCAGCACCCGGTCCGGGGAGCTGTTTTTT.